Shown below are 27 T cell receptor beta chains from a single sample sequenced in a study of molecular identifiers for immune sequencing clone quantification (dated by TCRdb to 2016 to 2019). The library was produced with PCR. The data were produced on a NextSeq 500. TCRdb redid the processing of the public reads, applying fastp at Q25 and MiXCR, and retained in-frame beta chains. Duplicate CDR3 protein sequences are folded into a single record with the most common DNA and genes. Within this sample are approximately 100,000 distinct CDR3 sequences, with about 35% of them counted one time only. 4% to 5% of the sample is taken by the ten largest. Sequencing was performed on naive CD8+ T cells from blood, with Jurkat cell RNA spiked in. The sample's cell subset or site label is to be understood as: FACS-sorted CD8+CD4-CCR7+CD45RA+ naive T cells. The receptors come from a human donor in good health. Some libraries in this study had Jurkat cell RNA spiked in.

The gene calls are TRBV11-2 and TRBJ2-6; 11 bases line up with TRBD1. Germline V lookup: CDR1 SGHAT, CDR2 FQNNGV. The junction had 12 bases not matched to a gene; V was cut back by 9 bases and J by 2 bases. This CDR3 has 18 amino acids. CDR3 region: CASRSTGQGVAGANVLTF. The CDR3 DNA reads TGTGCCAGTAGGTCCACGGGACAGGGGGTAGCTGGGGCCAACGTCCTGACTTTC.

The gene calls are TRBV7-2 and TRBJ2-7; D remains ambiguous. V dropped 5 bases and J dropped 5 bases, with 13 bases sitting between them. Germline CDR1 is SGHTA and CDR2 is FQGNSA. The CDR3 has 13 amino acids. The DNA for the CDR3 is TGTGCCAGCAGCCCACGGGTGGAGCACGAGCAGTACTTC. Encoded protein: CASSPRVEHEQYF.

This rearrangement joins TRBV3-1 to TRBJ2-3; D is uncertain. The CDR3 runs to 14 residues. Germline CDR1 reads LGHDT; CDR2 reads YNNKEL (reference sequence). V lost 0 bases to trimming and J lost 2 bases, with 6 bases between them. In DNA, the CDR3 is TGTGCCAGCAGCCAAGAGGGGATCACAGATACGCAGTATTTT. Protein sequence: CASSQEGITDTQYF.

At least ten counts were recorded for this clonotype. This rearrangement joins TRBV29-1 to TRBJ2-6; 8 bases map to TRBD1. Germline CDR1 and CDR2: SQVTM and ANQGSEA. V gave up 0 bases and J gave up 0 bases; unmatched junction bases: 7. CDR3 length: 18 residues. The CDR3 loop reads CSVEDQDRVGSGANVLTF. CDR3 nucleotide sequence: TGCAGCGTTGAAGACCAGGACAGGGTCGGCTCTGGGGCCAACGTCCTGACTTTC.

Comment on this clonotype: A read error may be the cause here, since a much bigger clone is one base away. The V call is TRBV6-2 or TRBV6-3, the J call TRBJ1-5, with D possibly matching TRBD1 (5 bases). The CDR3 extends over 14 amino acids. Germline lookup yields CDR1 MNHEY and CDR2 SVGEGT. CDR3 residues: CASSDWGEVQPQQF. The DNA for the CDR3 is TGTGCCAGCAGCGACTGGGGGGAGGTTCAGCCCCAGCAATTT.

About this clonotype itself: A much larger clone lies a single base off, so this may be a read error. Since the CDR3 does not end with the conserved phenylalanine or tryptophan, this likely comes from a read error. The CDR3 sequence is CASSLGAEAFS. The CDR3 DNA reads as TGTGCCAGCAGCTTGGGCGCTGAAGCTTTCTCT. The chain employs TRBV5-3 and TRBJ1-1; no definite D call. TRBV5-3 has ORF status, its function being uncertain. CDR3 length equals 11 residues.

This clonotype was detected a few times. The chain links TRBV21-1 to TRBJ2-1; the table names TRBD2, a call not compared with the DNA. TRBV21-1 is listed as a pseudogene. This CDR3 is built from 15 residues. CDR3 in amino acids: CASPLTSGPNNEQFF. The CDR3 nucleotides are TGTGCCAGCCCCCTAACTAGCGGGCCAAACAATGAGCAGTTCTTC.

This chain connects TRBV29-1 to TRBJ2-7; 7 bases agree with TRBD2. The V gene end was trimmed by 4 bases and the J gene end by 0 bases; junction bases not matched to a gene: 6. The CDR3 loop spans 14 amino acids. CDR1 is SQVTM, CDR2 ANQGSEA, per germline. The CDR3 here is CSVVPGEGSYEQYF. Written as DNA, the CDR3 is TGCAGCGTTGTCCCGGGGGAGGGCTCCTACGAGCAGTACTTC.

Notes on this clonotype: Being one base from a much bigger clone, this may be a read error. The V gene is TRBV6-1, the J gene TRBJ2-7, with 7 bases matching TRBD1. The V gene's germline CDR1 is MNHNS and CDR2 SASEGT. The CDR3 spans 14 residues. CDR3 region: CASSVTGSHDERYF. CDR3 DNA sequence: TGTGCCAGCAGTGTGACAGGGTCTCATGACGAGCGGTACTTC.

In its sample, this clonotype was seen a few times. The chain recombines TRBV5-5 with TRBJ2-3; 11 bases line up with TRBD2. The CDR3 totals 16 residues. The V and J ends lost 1 base and 3 bases, in that order; junction bases with no gene match: 4. CDR1 is SGHKS and CDR2 is YYEKEE in the germline V gene (reference sequence). The CDR3 region has the DNA TGTGCCAGCAGCTTGTCTGCTAGCGGGAGGACAGATACGCAGTATTTT. Residues: CASSLSASGRTDTQYF.

This clonotype was counted a few times. The J gene is TRBJ1-1, the V gene TRBV5-6; 11 bases line up with TRBD1. V lost 1 base, J lost 3 bases, and 14 bases stayed unmatched. Looked up from germline, CDR1 is SGHDT and CDR2 is YYEEEE. This CDR3 spans 19 amino acids. The CDR3 region is CASSLIIRGTGGRDTEAFF. The CDR3 DNA follows: TGTGCCAGCAGCTTGATAATCCGCGGGACAGGGGGTAGGGACACTGAAGCTTTCTTT.

With respect to this clonotype: This may be a read error, as it is one base from a much larger clone. The chain employs TRBV6-5 and TRBJ2-5; unclear D gene. This CDR3 spans 12 amino acids. The V and J ends lost 8 bases and 5 bases respectively, with 12 bases between them. Germline V gene data show CDR1 as MNHEY and CDR2 as SVGAGI. This CDR3 is CASGTARETQYF. The CDR3 bases are TGTGCCAGCGGAACCGCCCGGGAGACCCAGTACTTC.

This clonotype was picked up a small number of times. The chain links TRBV27 to TRBJ1-5; TRBD1 matches at 7 bases. J lost 0 bases, V lost 4 bases, and 6 bases had no gene match. The CDR3 is 16 residues long. In germline, CDR1 is MNHEY, CDR2 SMNVEV (reference sequence). The CDR3 DNA reads TGTGCCAGCAGTTCCACGGGACAGAATAGCAATCAGCCCCAGCATTTT. It translates to CASSSTGQNSNQPQHF.

Remarks on this clonotype: At one boundary the junction diverges from the germline segment, which might be a read error. The chain joins TRBV6-2 or TRBV6-3 to TRBJ2-1, with 11 nucleotides matching TRBD2. The CDR3 covers 17 residues. The germline CDR1 and CDR2 sequences are MNHEY and SVGEGT. CDR3 coding DNA: TGTGCCAGCAGTTACTCGATTACCGGGACTAGCGGCAATGAGCAGCTCTTC. It translates to CASSYSITGTSGNEQLF.

Comment on this clonotype: A much larger clone differs from this one at a single base, so this may be a read error. V is TRBV6-6 and J is TRBJ2-7; 7 nucleotides match TRBD1. The CDR3 extends over 18 amino acids. Germline V lookup: CDR1 MNHNY, CDR2 SVGAGI (reference sequence). J was trimmed by 3 bases and V by 1 base; bases with no gene match: 15. The CDR3 nucleotides are TGTGCCAGCAGTTACTACTACGCAGAAGGGACAGACTACTACGAGCAGTACTTC. Translated: CASSYYYAEGTDYYEQYF.

With regard to this clonotype: This may stem from a read error, because a much larger clone lies one nucleotide away. J is TRBJ2-3 and V is TRBV23-1, with D tentatively TRBD1 (5 bases). TRBV23-1 is flagged as an ORF with uncertain function. The V end was cut by 4 bases, the J end by 1 base, with 15 bases between. The CDR3 covers 16 residues. In nucleotides, the CDR3 is TGCGCCAGCAGTCCATCCGGCAGGGATCGCACAGATACGCAGTATTTT. This gives the protein CASSPSGRDRTDTQYF.

As for this clonotype: A much larger clone differs by one base, so this may be a read error. The chain has TRBV7-9 and TRBJ2-5; D not certain. CDR1 SEHNR and CDR2 FQNEAQ come from the germline V gene (reference sequence). The ends were cut back, 3 bases at V and 2 bases at J, with 10 bases in the middle. The CDR3 runs to 14 residues. CDR3 in amino acids: CASSFVLGQETQYF. The CDR3 nucleotides read TGTGCCAGCAGCTTTGTGTTGGGACAAGAGACCCAGTACTTC.

The chain employs TRBV28 and TRBJ2-7, with 8 bases that match TRBD1. The CDR3 contains 15 residues. With 3 bases clipped from V and 3 bases from J, the junction kept 7 bases outside the gene matches. Per the germline V gene, CDR1 is MDHEN and CDR2 is SYDVKM. CDR3: CASSFRAGGYYEQYF. DNA for the CDR3: TGTGCCAGCAGTTTTAGGGCAGGGGGCTACTACGAGCAGTACTTC.

This clonotype has at least ten counts. The rearrangement uses TRBV28 and TRBJ1-1; D is perhaps TRBD1 (6 bases). There are 14 residues in the CDR3. Trimming removed 5 bases at V and 1 base at J, with 11 bases between. CDR1 and CDR2 from the germline V gene are MDHEN and SYDVKM. CDR3 loop: CASSILQGNTEAFF. The CDR3 nucleotides read TGTGCCAGCAGTATCTTACAGGGGAACACTGAAGCTTTCTTT. Full variable domain (outside the CDR3, taken from reference TRBV28 and TRBJ1-1): DVKVTQSSRYLVKRTGEKVFLECVQDMDHENMFWYRQDPGLGLRLIYFSYDVKMKEKGDIPEGYSVSREKKERFSLILESASTNQTSMYLCASSILQGNTEAFFGQGTRLTVV.

Remarks on this clonotype: A much bigger clone sits one base away, suggesting this may be a read error. The chain recombines TRBV7-2 with TRBJ2-7; D is undetermined. This CDR3 region has 13 residues. Germline V gives CDR1 SGHTA, CDR2 FQGNSA. CDR3 DNA: TGTGCCAGCAGCTTAGTTAGATCCTACGAGCGGTACTTC. Its translation is CASSLVRSYERYF.

V usage is TRBV12-3 or TRBV12-4 and J usage is TRBJ2-6; D might be TRBD1 (5 bases). The CDR3 is made up of 15 amino acids. V lost 5 bases and J 4 bases, leaving 12 bases between the germline ends. The CDR3 reads CASSLQGIGANVLTF. CDR3 nucleotides: TGTGCCAGCAGTCTCCAGGGAATAGGGGCCAACGTCCTGACTTTC.

This clonotype was detected a few times. The chain links TRBV7-3 to TRBJ2-1; D remains unclear. The germline V gene encodes CDR1 SGHTA and CDR2 FQGTGA. This CDR3 is built from 13 residues. V shed 1 base and J shed 5 bases, with 6 bases lying between them. CDR3 nucleotide sequence: TGTGCCAGCAGCTTAATGTCCGACAATGAGCAGTTCTTC. It codes for CASSLMSDNEQFF.

This clonotype was seen more than once but under ten times. CDR3 bases: TGTGCCAGCAGTTTATCAGGGGTTGCTTTCTTT. It translates to CASSLSGVAFF. V gene TRBV28 combines with J gene TRBJ1-1; D is perhaps TRBD1 (6 bases). Trimming shortened V by 1 base and J by 11 bases, and 8 bases separated the two germline ends. Germline V gene sequence: CDR1 MDHEN, CDR2 SYDVKM. CDR3 length: 11 amino acids.

Concerning this clonotype: The junction differs from germline at one of its ends, possibly a read error. This chain uses TRBV25-1 with TRBJ2-2, with D perhaps matching TRBD1 (6 bases). CDR1 and CDR2 (germline): MGHDK, SYGVNS. This CDR3 comprises 13 residues. Here the CDR3 reads CASSEASPGELCF. DNA for the CDR3: TGTGCCAGCAGTGAGGCGTCTCCAGGGGAGCTGTGTTTT.

This clonotype was counted ten times or more. The genes are TRBV7-2 and TRBJ2-3; D gene ambiguous. V shed 1 base and J shed 1 base, with 9 bases lying between them. Germline values: CDR1 SGHTA, CDR2 FQGNSA. The CDR3 consists of 15 residues. Here the CDR3 reads CASSLGPAGTDTQYF. CDR3 in DNA: TGTGCCAGCAGCTTAGGCCCGGCCGGCACAGATACGCAGTATTTT.

Details on this clonotype: It may be a read error: a sequence one base away is much more abundant. This chain uses TRBV20-1 with TRBJ1-4; D possibly corresponds to TRBD1 (5 bases). V shed 3 bases and J shed 3 bases, with 11 bases lying between them. The germline gives CDR1 DFQATT, CDR2 SNEGSKA (reference sequence). The CDR3 consists of 14 residues. As DNA, the CDR3 is TGCAGTGCTAGCGAAGGGGCAGCTAATGAAAAACTGTTTTTT. It is translated as CSASEGAANEKLFF.

The V and J genes are TRBV6-2 or TRBV6-3 and TRBJ2-3, with 13 bases matching TRBD2. Germline CDR1 is MNHEY and CDR2 is SVGEGT. The CDR3 contains 17 residues. Losses at the gene ends were 1 base for V and 2 bases for J; bases not matched to a gene: 3. Here the CDR3 DNA reads TGTGCCAGCAGTTACTTCGGACTAGCGGGAGTCACAGATACGCAGTATTTT. Amino acid sequence: CASSYFGLAGVTDTQYF.